This T cell receptor (beta chain) originates from a study of blood T cell repertoires in COVID-19. The CDR3 totals 14 residues. Germline CDR1 is MGHRA and CDR2 is YSYEKL. V lost 5 bases to trimming and J lost 7 bases; unmatched junction nucleotides: 9. The assay was immunoSEQ multiplex PCR, and TCRdb's table has in-frame clones only and misses some. Altogether approximately 350,000 clones are present, roughly 87% being singletons, with the ten largest covering 2.5% to 3.5%. The TCR sequence derives from a woman aged 25 to 39 who had recovered from COVID-19. The sequenced material came from PBMCs or T cells enriched from blood (not recorded which). V and J are TRBV4-1 and TRBJ1-2; 8 bases map to TRBD1. The CDR3 nucleotides are TGCGCCAGCAGCGAACGGACAGGGACCCCTGGCTACACCTTC. Amino acids: CASSERTGTPGYTF.